This record covers a single T cell receptor beta chain. Which antigen it targets is not known. Base qualities are missing; no much larger clone stands one base away. This entry is derived from a study of draining lymph node invasion in breast cancer (dated by TCRdb to the early 2020s). Notes on the research overall: Nodal metastasis was diagnosed by histology and cytokeratin immunohistochemistry, and confirmation was obtained by EpCAM/CD45 flow cytometry. A separate targeted assay used bulk TCR-beta CDR3 sequencing to compare sorted memory regulatory T cells with memory conventional CD4 T cells across breast cancer tissues. In the separate targeted TCR sequencing, lymph nodes from about 5 patients were covered, and primary tumors were sequenced for three of those patients. Matched non-invaded and tumor-invaded tumor-draining lymph nodes plus the primary tumor were contributed by each patient, with both Treg and Tconv subsets profiled. Overall study results and their limits: The tumor top-100 clone tracking analysis could be carried out in only a couple of patients. In each tissue, about 12-22% of Treg TCRs were also present in Tconvs, a finding interpreted as suggesting peripheral induction of Tregs. Detection of some of the top 100 tumor clones in both invaded and non-invaded nodes suggests recirculation between tumor and draining nodes. According to the targeted TCR-seq data, Tregs appeared to be more clonally expanded than Tconvs in every tissue, and both subsets had lower diversity in tumor than in lymph nodes. The data could not resolve whether Treg conversion took place in a given organ or whether converted Tregs recirculated between nodes and tumor. TCRs shared between Treg and Tconv subsets were regarded as suggestive, but not proof, of a common clonal origin.

Per the germline V gene, SGHTA is the CDR1 and FQGTGA is the CDR2. The V and J ends are trimmed by 1 base and 0 bases, leaving 10 bases between them. There are 16 amino acids in the CDR3, from cysteine to phenylalanine inclusive. Only the CDR3 region is kept as DNA, spanning 48 bases read in frame from base 1. Memory conventional CD4 T cells were isolated by sorting for CD4+ CD45RA- CD25- cells. Tumor-draining lymph nodes were classified as non-invaded or invaded according to the absence or presence of metastatic tumor cells. T cells were pre-enriched with a Miltenyi Pan T Cell isolation kit before staining and sorting. Primary tumors were characterized by immunohistochemistry for estrogen receptor, progesterone receptor, HER2 and Ki-67. Fresh surgical tissue was processed within a few hours after surgery by being cut into small fragments. Tissue fragments were enzymatically digested with Liberase TL plus DNase for about 22 minutes and were then filtered through a 40-micrometer strainer. Sorting used a BD FACS Aria II with about 98-99% purity, after DAPI live/dead staining. Sorted cells were lysed in TCL buffer, and RNA was purified with a Norgen Single Cell RNA purification kit including DNase treatment.

Receptor libraries were prepared by bulk RNA-seq. Sequencing was carried out with an Illumina HiSeq 2500. Turning to the authors' computational methods: In the separate targeted TCR-seq dataset, CDR3 sequences were extracted from raw reads and quantified using MiXCR version 2.1.5 with default parameters. Each TCR-beta clone in the separate targeted TCR-seq dataset was defined by the V gene, J gene and CDR3 sequence taken together. In the separate targeted TCR-seq dataset, clones with fewer than three counts were first removed, after which only the 90% most strongly expressed clones per sample were kept. In the separate targeted TCR-seq dataset, Treg-Tconv overlap was calculated per tissue as the number of shared clones divided by the total number of Treg clones, multiplied by 100. TCRdb cleaned the public reads at Q25 with fastp, built clones with MiXCR and kept in-frame beta chains. Under each unique CDR3 protein, matching rows form one entry showing the most common genes and DNA. Here the V and J calls rest on TCRdb's processing, not on the authors' analysis. This sample holds just under 2,500 distinct CDR3 sequences; roughly 84% were observed only once. 1.6% of the sample comes from the top ten.

Sequencing was done on a sample of sorted memory CD4+ effector T cells from a lymph node. The cell subset or site label, read with the paper, signifies: CD45RA-negative sorted CD4+ T cells (memory Tconv or effector/memory Treg). The rearrangement combines TRBV7-3 with TRBJ1-3; no D segment can be confidently identified. The sequence was obtained from a female donor with luminal breast cancer. The CDR3 loop reads CASSLKSGSSGNTIYF. The base sequence is TGTGCCAGCAGCTTAAAGTCGGGCAGCTCTGGAAACACCATATATTTT.